This T cell receptor beta chain was captured in a study of regulatory T cells in long-lasting Graves disease. The time point here: newly diagnosed GD, antithyroid drugs for less than 3 months. Researchers made the TCR library from RNA that was extracted from PBMCs. Under American Thyroid Association guidelines, Graves' disease was diagnosed. Building of the TCR beta libraries involved iRepertoire HTBI primers and Arm-PCR of CDR3 regions. TCRdb analysed the multiplex PCR reads with MiXCR anew, one entry per CDR3 protein. The sample holds about half a million distinct CDR3 sequences, approximately 12% seen once. This clonotype was observed a handful of times. This CDR3 region has 16 residues. Germline assignment: CDR1 SGHTA and CDR2 FQGTGA. Unmatched junction bases numbered 8, after V lost 4 bases and J lost 4 bases. These same records also appear under a second study, on T cells in Graves' hyperthyroidism and ophthalmopathy. Per that study: First-round RT-PCR with HTBI primers amplified the TCR CDR3 region.

The sequence was collected from a woman in her thirties with Graves disease. The source was peripheral blood mononuclear cells (PBMCs), collected at new diagnosis, from a patient treated with antithyroid drugs. The chain combines TRBV7-3 with TRBJ2-1; 9 bases fit TRBD2. The CDR3 nucleotides read TGTGCCAGCAGCTCCGACTCTAGCGGGGCTTACAATGAGCAGTTCTTC. Translated: CASSSDSSGAYNEQFF.